The T cell receptor beta chain under discussion was sequenced for a study of blood T cell repertoires in COVID-19. On the study more broadly: Donors in the United States, Italy and Spain gave samples during acute or convalescent COVID-19. Sources were T cells, B-cell-depleted T cells, or PBMCs; the material itself was cDNA or gDNA.

Original analysis: Estimation of nucleated cell counts was performed using reference gene primer amplification. Measured with immunoSEQ multiplex PCR; TCRdb has only the in-frame clones, and not every one. V and J calls and clone size come straight from that table; D and trimming were deduced from the DNA. The sample consists of 65,000 to 90,000 clones, 88% of them appearing once. Germline V lookup: CDR1 MNHNY, CDR2 SVGAGI (reference sequence). V lost 2 bases to trimming and J lost 5 bases, with 13 bases between them. The CDR3 runs to 15 residues. The sample taken for sequencing was peripheral blood. The clonotype originates from a human donor in a cohort sampled during active COVID-19. The chain has TRBV6-6 and TRBJ2-1, with D maybe TRBD1 (6 bases). The CDR3 loop reads CASSYRQGKNNEQFF. CDR3 DNA sequence: TGTGCCAGCAGTTACAGGCAGGGGAAGAACAATGAGCAGTTCTTC.